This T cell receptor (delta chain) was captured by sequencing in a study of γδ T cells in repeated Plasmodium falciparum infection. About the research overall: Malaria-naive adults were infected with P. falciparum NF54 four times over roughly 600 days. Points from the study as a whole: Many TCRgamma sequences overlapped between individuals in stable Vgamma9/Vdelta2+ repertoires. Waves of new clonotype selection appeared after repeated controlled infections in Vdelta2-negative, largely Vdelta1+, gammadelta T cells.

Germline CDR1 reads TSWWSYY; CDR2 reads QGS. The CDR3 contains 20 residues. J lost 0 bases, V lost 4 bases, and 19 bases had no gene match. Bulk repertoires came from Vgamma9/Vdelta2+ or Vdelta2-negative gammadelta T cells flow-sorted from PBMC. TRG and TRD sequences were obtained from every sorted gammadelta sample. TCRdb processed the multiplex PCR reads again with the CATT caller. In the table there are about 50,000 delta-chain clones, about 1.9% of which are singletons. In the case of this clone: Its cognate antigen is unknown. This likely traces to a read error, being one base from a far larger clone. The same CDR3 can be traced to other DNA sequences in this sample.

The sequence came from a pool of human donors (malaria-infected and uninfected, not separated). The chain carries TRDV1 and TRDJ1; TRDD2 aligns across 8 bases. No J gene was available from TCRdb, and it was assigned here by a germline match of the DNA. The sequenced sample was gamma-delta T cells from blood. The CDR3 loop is CALGAFPLLPNWEHTDKLIF. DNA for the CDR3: TGTGCTCTTGGGGCCTTCCCCCTCCTTCCTAACTGGGAGCACACCGATAAACTCATCTTT.